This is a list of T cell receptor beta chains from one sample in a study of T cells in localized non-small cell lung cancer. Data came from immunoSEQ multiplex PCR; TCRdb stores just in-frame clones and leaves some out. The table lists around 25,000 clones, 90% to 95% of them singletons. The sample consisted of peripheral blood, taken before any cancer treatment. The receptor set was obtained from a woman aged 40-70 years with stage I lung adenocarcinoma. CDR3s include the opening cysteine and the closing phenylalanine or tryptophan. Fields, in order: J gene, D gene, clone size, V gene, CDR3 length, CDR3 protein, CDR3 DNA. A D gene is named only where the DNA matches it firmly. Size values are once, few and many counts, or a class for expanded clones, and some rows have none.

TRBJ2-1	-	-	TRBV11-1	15	CASSLALASYNEQFF	TGTGCCAGCAGCTTAGCACTAGCCTCCTACAATGAGCAGTTCTTC
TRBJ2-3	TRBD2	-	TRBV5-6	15	CASSPSGSVADTQYF	TGTGCCAGCAGCCCGAGCGGGAGTGTCGCAGATACGCAGTATTTT
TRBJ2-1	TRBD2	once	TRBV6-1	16	CASSGRAGEGGDEQFF	TGTGCCAGCAGTGGCAGGGCGGGAGAGGGTGGGGATGAGCAGTTCTTC
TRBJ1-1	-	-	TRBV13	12	CASSIPGNEAFF	TGTGCCAGCAGCATCCCAGGAAATGAAGCTTTCTTT
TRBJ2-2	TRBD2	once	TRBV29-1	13	CSSAGVDTGELFF	TGCAGCTCCGCGGGGGTCGATACCGGGGAGCTGTTTTTT
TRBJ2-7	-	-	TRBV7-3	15	CASSLGPGDQYEQYF	TGTGCCAGCAGCTTAGGACCGGGGGATCAGTACGAGCAGTACTTC
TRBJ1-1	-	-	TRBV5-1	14	CASSLDGMNTEAFF	TGCGCCAGCAGCTTGGACGGCATGAACACTGAAGCTTTCTTT
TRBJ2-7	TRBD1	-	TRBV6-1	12	CASTRGLYEQYF	TGTGCCAGCACGAGGGGGCTCTACGAGCAGTACTTC
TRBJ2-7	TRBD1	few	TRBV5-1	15	CASSPDPGQAYEQYF	TGCGCCAGCAGCCCCGACCCGGGACAGGCCTACGAGCAGTACTTC
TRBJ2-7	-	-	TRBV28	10	CASRRNEQYF	TGTGCCAGCAGACGAAACGAGCAGTACTTC
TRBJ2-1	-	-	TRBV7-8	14	CASSSRGKGDEQFF	TGTGCCAGCAGTAGCCGGGGCAAGGGCGATGAGCAGTTCTTC
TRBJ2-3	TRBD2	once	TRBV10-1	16	CASSRGGLAGTDTQYF	TGCGCCAGCAGCCGGGGGGGCCTAGCGGGAACAGATACGCAGTATTTT
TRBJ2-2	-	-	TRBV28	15	CASSLAGPGTGELFF	TGTGCCAGCAGTCTAGCAGGGCCCGGCACCGGGGAGCTGTTTTTT
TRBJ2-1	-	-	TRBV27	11	CASSLSHEQFF	TGTGCCAGCAGTTTATCGCATGAGCAGTTCTTC
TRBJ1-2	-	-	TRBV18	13	CASSGDGHYGYTF	TGTGCCAGCTCAGGGGACGGTCACTATGGCTACACCTTC
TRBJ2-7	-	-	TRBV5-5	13	CASSMGDAGEQYF	TGTGCCAGCAGCATGGGGGATGCCGGGGAGCAGTACTTC
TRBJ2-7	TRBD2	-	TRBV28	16	CASSSIAGGVLYEQYF	TGTGCCAGCAGTTCGATAGCGGGAGGGGTTCTTTACGAGCAGTACTTC
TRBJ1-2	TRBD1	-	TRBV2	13	CASRATGGYGYTF	TGTGCCAGCAGGGCTACAGGGGGATATGGCTACACCTTC
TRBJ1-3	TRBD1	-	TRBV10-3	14	CAISQGQGGNTIYF	TGTGCCATCAGCCAGGGACAGGGAGGAAACACCATATATTTT
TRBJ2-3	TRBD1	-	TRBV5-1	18	CASSLVSIRGLITDTQYF	TGCGCCAGCAGCTTGGTCTCCATCAGGGGGCTCATCACAGATACGCAGTATTTT
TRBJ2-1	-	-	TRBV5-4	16	CASSSEVLVSYNEQFF	TGTGCCAGCAGCTCGGAGGTACTAGTTTCCTACAATGAGCAGTTCTTC
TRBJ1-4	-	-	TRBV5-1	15	CASSRTETPDEKLFF	TGCGCCAGCAGCAGGACTGAAACGCCGGATGAAAAACTGTTTTTT
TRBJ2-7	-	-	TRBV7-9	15	CASSSPVGSGYEQYF	TGTGCCAGCAGTTCCCCCGTGGGTAGCGGCTACGAGCAGTACTTC
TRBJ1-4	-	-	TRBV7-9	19	CASSDIVRMRGPGDKKLFF	TGTGCCAGCAGCGATATAGTTAGGATGAGGGGACCCGGCGACAAAAAACTGTTTTTT
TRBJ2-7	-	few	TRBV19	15	CASTASGTGSYEQYF	TGTGCCAGTACGGCCTCAGGGACCGGATCCTACGAGCAGTACTTC
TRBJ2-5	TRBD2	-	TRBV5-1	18	CASSIRDQLAGGAETQYF	TGCGCCAGCAGCATACGTGATCAACTAGCGGGAGGGGCGGAGACCCAGTACTTC
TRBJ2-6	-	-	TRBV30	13	CAWRLSGANVLTF	TGTGCCTGGAGATTGTCTGGGGCCAACGTCCTGACTTTC
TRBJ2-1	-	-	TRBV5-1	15	CASSLGAGRGMGQFF	TGCGCCAGCAGCTTGGGTGCGGGCCGGGGGATGGGGCAGTTCTTC
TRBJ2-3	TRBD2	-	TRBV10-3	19	CAISESSRTLAGSTDTQYF	TGTGCCATCAGTGAGTCGTCGAGGACTTTAGCGGGAAGCACAGATACGCAGTATTTT
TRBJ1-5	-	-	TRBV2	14	CASRRADLNQPQHF	TGTGCCAGCAGGAGGGCAGACCTCAATCAGCCCCAGCATTTT
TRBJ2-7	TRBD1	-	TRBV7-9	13	CAVQGQSSYEQYF	TGTGCCGTCCAGGGACAGAGCTCCTACGAGCAGTACTTC
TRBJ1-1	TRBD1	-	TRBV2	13	CATGGFLNTEAFF	TGTGCCACAGGGGGATTTCTGAACACTGAAGCTTTCTTT
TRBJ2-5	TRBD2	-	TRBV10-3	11	CATGTRETQYF	TGTGCCACCGGGACTAGGGAGACCCAGTACTTC
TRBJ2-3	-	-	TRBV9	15	CASSVWSSATDTQYF	TGTGCCAGCAGCGTCTGGTCTAGCGCCACAGATACGCAGTATTTT
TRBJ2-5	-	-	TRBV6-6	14	CASSISTPGETQYF	TGTGCCAGCAGTATCTCCACGCCGGGGGAGACCCAGTACTTC
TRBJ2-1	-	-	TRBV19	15	CASSMLHGPYNEQFF	TGTGCCAGTAGTATGCTACACGGCCCCTACAATGAGCAGTTCTTC
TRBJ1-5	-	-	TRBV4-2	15	CASKSGGNSNQPQHF	TGTGCCAGCAAAAGTGGGGGGAACAGCAATCAGCCCCAGCATTTT
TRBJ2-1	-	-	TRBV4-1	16	CASSRDGDPSYNEQFF	TGCGCCAGCAGTCGGGACGGAGACCCCTCCTACAATGAGCAGTTCTTC
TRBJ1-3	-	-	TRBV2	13	CASGTRAGNTIYF	TGTGCCAGCGGGACGAGGGCTGGAAACACCATATATTTT
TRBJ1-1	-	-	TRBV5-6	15	CASSQRQFQLARAFF	TGTGCCAGCAGCCAAAGACAGTTCCAGCTGGCACGGGCTTTCTTT
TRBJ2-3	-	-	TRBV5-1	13	CASSSPSTDTQYF	TGCGCCAGCAGCTCACCTAGCACAGATACGCAGTATTTT